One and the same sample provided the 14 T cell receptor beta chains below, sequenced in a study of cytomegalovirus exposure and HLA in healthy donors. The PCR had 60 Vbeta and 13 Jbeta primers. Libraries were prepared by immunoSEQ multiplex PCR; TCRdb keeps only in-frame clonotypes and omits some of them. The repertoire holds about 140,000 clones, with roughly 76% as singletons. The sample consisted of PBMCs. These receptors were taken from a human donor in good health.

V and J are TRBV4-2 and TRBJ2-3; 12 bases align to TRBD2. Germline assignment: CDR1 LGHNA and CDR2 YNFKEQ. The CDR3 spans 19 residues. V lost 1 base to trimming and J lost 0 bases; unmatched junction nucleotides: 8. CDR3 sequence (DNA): TGTGCCAGCAGCCAAGGGGTAGGACTAGCGGGGAAAAGCACAGATACGCAGTATTTT. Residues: CASSQGVGLAGKSTDTQYF.

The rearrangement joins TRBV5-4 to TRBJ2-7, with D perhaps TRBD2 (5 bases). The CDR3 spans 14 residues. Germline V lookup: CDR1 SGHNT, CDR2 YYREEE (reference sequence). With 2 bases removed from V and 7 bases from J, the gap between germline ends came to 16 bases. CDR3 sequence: CASSLRGSGKEQYF. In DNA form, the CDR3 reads TGTGCCAGCAGCTTACGAGGTTCCGGGAAGGAGCAGTACTTC.

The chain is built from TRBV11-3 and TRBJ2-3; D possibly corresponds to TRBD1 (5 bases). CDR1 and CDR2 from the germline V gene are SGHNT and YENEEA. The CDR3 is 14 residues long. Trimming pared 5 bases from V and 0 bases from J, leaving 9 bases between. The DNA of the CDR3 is TGTGCCAGCAGCCTGGGGCGGAGCACAGATACGCAGTATTTT. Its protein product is CASSLGRSTDTQYF.

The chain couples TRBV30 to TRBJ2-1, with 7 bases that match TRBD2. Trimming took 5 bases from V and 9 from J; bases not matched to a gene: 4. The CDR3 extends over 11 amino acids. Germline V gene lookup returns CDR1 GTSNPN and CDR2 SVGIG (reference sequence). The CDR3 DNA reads TGTGCCTGGGAAGCGGGACGTGAGCAGTTCTTC. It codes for CAWEAGREQFF.

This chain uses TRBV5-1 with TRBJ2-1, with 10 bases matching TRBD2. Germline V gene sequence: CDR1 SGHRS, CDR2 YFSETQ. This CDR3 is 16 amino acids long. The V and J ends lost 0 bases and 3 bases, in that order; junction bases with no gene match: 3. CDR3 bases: TGCGCCAGCAGCTTGGTGGGACTAGCGTTCTACAATGAGCAGTTCTTC. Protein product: CASSLVGLAFYNEQFF.

The CDR3 sequence is CASRKGDGTTDTQYF. The CDR3 DNA reads as TGTGCCAGCAGAAAGGGGGACGGAACCACAGATACGCAGTATTTT. The V and J genes are TRBV6-4 and TRBJ2-3, with TRBD1 as a possible D gene (6 bases). Germline loops: CDR1 MRHNA, CDR2 SNTAGT. The CDR3 contains 15 residues. V lost 6 bases and J lost 2, with 15 bases in between.

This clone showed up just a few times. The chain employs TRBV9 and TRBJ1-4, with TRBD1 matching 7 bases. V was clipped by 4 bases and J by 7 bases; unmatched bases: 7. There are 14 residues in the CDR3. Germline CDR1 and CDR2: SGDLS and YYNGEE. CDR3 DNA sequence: TGTGCCAGCAGCCCCAGGGGGGCTGGTGAAAAACTGTTTTTT. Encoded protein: CASSPRGAGEKLFF.

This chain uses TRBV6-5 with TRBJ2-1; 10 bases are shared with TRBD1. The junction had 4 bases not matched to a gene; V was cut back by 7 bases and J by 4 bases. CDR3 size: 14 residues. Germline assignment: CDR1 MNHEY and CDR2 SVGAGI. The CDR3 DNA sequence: TGTGCCAGCACAGGGGACAGGGGATACAATGAGCAGTTCTTC. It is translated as CASTGDRGYNEQFF.

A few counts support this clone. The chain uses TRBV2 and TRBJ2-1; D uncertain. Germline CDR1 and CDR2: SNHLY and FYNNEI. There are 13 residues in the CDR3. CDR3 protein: CACRGGIIDEQFF. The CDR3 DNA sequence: TGTGCGTGTAGAGGCGGTATAATCGATGAGCAGTTCTTC.

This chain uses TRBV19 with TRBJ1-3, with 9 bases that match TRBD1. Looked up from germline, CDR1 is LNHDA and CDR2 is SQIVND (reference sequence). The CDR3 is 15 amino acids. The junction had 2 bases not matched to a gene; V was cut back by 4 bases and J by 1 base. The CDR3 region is CASSTGQGSGNTIYF. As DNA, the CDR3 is TGTGCCAGTAGTACTGGACAGGGGTCTGGAAACACCATATATTTT.

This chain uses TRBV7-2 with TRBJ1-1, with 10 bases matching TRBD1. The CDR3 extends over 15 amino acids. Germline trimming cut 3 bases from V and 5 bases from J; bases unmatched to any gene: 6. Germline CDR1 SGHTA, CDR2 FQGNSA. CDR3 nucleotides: TGTGCCAGCAGCTTCCACGGGACAGGGGCAACTGAAGCTTTCTTT. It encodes CASSFHGTGATEAFF.

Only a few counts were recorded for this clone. CDR3 region: CASSSAGGRETQYF. CDR3 bases: TGTGCCAGCAGTTCCGCGGGGGGCAGGGAGACCCAGTACTTC. The chain uses TRBV5-4 and TRBJ2-5; 8 nucleotides agree with TRBD2. The length of the CDR3 is 14 residues. Germline assignment: CDR1 SGHNT and CDR2 YYREEE (reference sequence). Trimming at V came to 5 bases and at J to 5 bases, leaving 8 bases not matched to a gene.

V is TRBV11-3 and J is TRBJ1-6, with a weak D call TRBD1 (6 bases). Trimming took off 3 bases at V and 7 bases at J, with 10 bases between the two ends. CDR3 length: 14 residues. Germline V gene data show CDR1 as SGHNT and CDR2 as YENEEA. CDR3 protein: CASSFGGPNSPLHF. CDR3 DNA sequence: TGTGCCAGCAGCTTCGGGGGGCCGAATTCACCCCTCCACTTT.

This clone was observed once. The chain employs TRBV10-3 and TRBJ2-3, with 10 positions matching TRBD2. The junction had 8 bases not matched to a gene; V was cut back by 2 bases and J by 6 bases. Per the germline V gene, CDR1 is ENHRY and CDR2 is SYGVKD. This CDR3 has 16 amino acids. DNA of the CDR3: TGTGCCATCAGTGAGACTAGCGGGGACTCGAGGGATACGCAGTATTTT. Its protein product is CAISETSGDSRDTQYF.